The 9 T cell receptor beta chains in this list originate from one sample, sequenced in a study of shared clonotypes between healthy human individuals. Only in-frame clones appear in the TCRdb table, and some are missing; sequencing was by immunoSEQ multiplex PCR. The sample lists about a million clones; about 76% were seen once. Material for sequencing was memory CD4+ T cells sorted from blood. As for subset: CD45RA-negative fraction. These receptors were taken from a man aged 18 to 29 in good health.

This clone has a handful of counts. Other DNA variants within this sample encode the same CDR3. V is TRBV10-2 and J is TRBJ1-1, with a weak D call TRBD1 (6 bases). CDR3 size: 13 residues. V was shortened by 6 bases and J by 1 base, with 9 bases between the two germline ends. Germline V gene lookup returns CDR1 WSHSY and CDR2 SAAADI. In nucleotides, the CDR3 is TGCGCCAGCAGCGGACAGCCGAACACTGAAGCTTTCTTT. Translated, it gives CASSGQPNTEAFF.

V and J are TRBV4-1 and TRBJ1-6, with TRBD1 matching 7 bases. The CDR3 loop spans 15 amino acids. CDR1 and CDR2 from the germline V gene are MGHRA and YSYEKL. The V and J ends lost 0 bases and 9 bases, in that order; junction bases with no gene match: 5. The CDR3 reads CASSQEHRGGSPLHF. As DNA, the CDR3 is TGCGCCAGCAGCCAAGAGCACAGGGGAGGTTCACCCCTCCACTTT.

The J gene is TRBJ1-2, the V gene TRBV5-4, with D possibly matching TRBD1 (5 bases). The germline V and J ends were trimmed by 6 bases and 4 bases, with 16 bases remaining between them. The CDR3 has 14 residues. Germline CDR1 is SGHNT and CDR2 is YYREEE (reference sequence). The CDR3 reads CASTGGDARYGYTF. The CDR3 bases are TGTGCCAGCACCGGGGGGGACGCTCGCTATGGCTACACCTTC.

The chain couples TRBV28 to TRBJ1-6; possibly TRBD1 for D (5 bases). The V gene's germline CDR1 is MDHEN and CDR2 SYDVKM. The CDR3 is made up of 15 amino acids. Trimming removed 3 bases at V and 9 bases at J, with 15 bases between. The CDR3 region is CASSFRTTSSSPLHF. The CDR3 nucleotides read TGTGCCAGCAGTTTTCGGACAACTTCCAGTTCACCCCTCCACTTT.

The rearrangement links TRBV2 to TRBJ2-2; 7 bases agree with TRBD2. V trimming: 6 bases; J trimming: 1 base; junction bases outside the gene matches: 11. CDR3 size: 17 residues. Germline assignment: CDR1 SNHLY and CDR2 FYNNEI. The CDR3 bases are TGTGCCAGCAGAACATCCCCGAGCGGGATGAACACCGGGGAGCTGTTTTTT. Its translation: CASRTSPSGMNTGELFF.

The J gene is TRBJ2-6, the V gene TRBV5-1, with TRBD1 matching over 7 bases. Germline values: CDR1 SGHRS, CDR2 YFSETQ. With 6 bases clipped from V and 2 bases from J, the junction kept 2 bases outside the gene matches. CDR3 length: 14 amino acids. The CDR3 DNA is TGCGCCAGCAACGACAGGGCTGGGGCCAACGTCCTGACTTTC. Amino acid sequence: CASNDRAGANVLTF.

About this clone itself: A junction end diverges from the germline sequence, so it may reflect a read error. The chain links TRBV5-1 to TRBJ2-5, with D possibly matching TRBD1 (6 bases). This CDR3 comprises 14 residues. Germline V lookup: CDR1 SGHRS, CDR2 YFSETQ. CDR3 sequence (DNA): TGTGCCAGCAGCTTCCCCCCAGGGGAGGAGACCCAGTACTTC. It translates to CASSFPPGEETQYF.

V and J are TRBV6-5 and TRBJ2-1, with TRBD1 matching over 8 bases. V was clipped by 5 bases and J by 4 bases; unmatched bases: 4. The germline V gene encodes CDR1 MNHEY and CDR2 SVGAGI. The CDR3 totals 14 residues. The CDR3 sequence: CASSRGQEYNEQFF. The CDR3, as DNA: TGTGCCAGCAGTAGGGGACAGGAATACAATGAGCAGTTCTTC.

This clone was detected many times. The chain carries TRBV28 and TRBJ2-7; 8 bases are a match to TRBD1. The CDR3 contains 19 residues. V lost 4 bases and J lost 2; bases outside the gene matches: 19. The germline gives CDR1 MDHEN, CDR2 SYDVKM. The CDR3 protein is CASSYRSGQGSLLAYEQYF. In DNA, the CDR3 is TGTGCCAGCAGTTACCGTTCAGGACAGGGCTCCTTACTCGCCTACGAGCAGTACTTC.